This entry lists 20 T cell receptor beta chains sequenced from one sample in a study of Graves' ophthalmopathy and Graves' hyperthyroidism. RNA transcripts were the template, and TCR beta CDR3 regions were amplified from them. RT-PCR in the first round used HTBI primers; a second-round multiplex PCR followed. TCRdb fed the multiplex PCR reads into MiXCR, producing one record per CDR3 protein. The sample has 500,000 to 800,000 distinct CDR3 sequences; about 38% are singletons. The specimen sequenced was peripheral blood. The receptor set was obtained from an adult man with Graves' ophthalmopathy.

This clonotype has a handful of counts. The rearrangement links TRBV11-2 to TRBJ2-3, with TRBD2 identical over 7 bases. Looked up from germline, CDR1 is SGHAT and CDR2 is FQNNGV. V was clipped by 5 bases and J by 5 bases; unmatched bases: 7. The CDR3 loop spans 14 amino acids. The chain's CDR3 is CASSPGLVIDTQYF. The CDR3 DNA sequence: TGTGCCAGCAGCCCAGGACTAGTGATAGATACGCAGTATTTT.

This clonotype was seen only a few times. This rearrangement joins TRBV10-3 to TRBJ2-2, with 10 bases lining up with TRBD2. Germline loops: CDR1 ENHRY, CDR2 SYGVKD. With 0 bases clipped from V and 3 bases from J, the junction kept 4 bases outside the gene matches. This CDR3 has 17 residues. CDR3 nucleotides: TGTGCCATCAGTGAGTCAGCGGGGGGGCCCGACACCGGGGAGCTGTTTTTT. Encoded protein: CAISESAGGPDTGELFF.

This clonotype was counted ten times or more. The chain is built from TRBV7-8 and TRBJ1-5, with D unresolved. V lost 2 bases to trimming and J lost 0 bases, with 17 bases between them. The CDR3 has 18 residues. In germline, CDR1 is SGHVS, CDR2 FQNEAQ. The CDR3 reads CASSLIGREKYSNQPQHF. The CDR3 DNA follows: TGTGCCAGCAGCTTAATCGGGCGGGAGAAATATAGCAATCAGCCCCAGCATTTT. Combining the CDR3 with reference TRBV7-8 and TRBJ1-5 gives the whole variable domain GAGVSQSPRYKVAKRGQDVALRCDPISGHVSLFWYQQALGQGPEFLTYFQNEAQLDKSGLPSDRFFAERPEGSVSTLKIQRTQQEDSAVYLCASSLIGREKYSNQPQHFGDGTRLSIL.

The chain combines TRBV7-9 with TRBJ2-2, with D hard to call. CDR1 is SEHNR, CDR2 FQNEAQ, per germline (reference sequence). V was trimmed by 8 bases and J by 4 bases, leaving 17 bases between them. The CDR3 consists of 15 residues. The CDR3 DNA follows: TGTGCCAGCTCACCACGTGGCTACTTCACCGGGGAGCTGTTTTTT. This translates into CASSPRGYFTGELFF.

As for this clonotype: One junction end disagrees with the germline gene, perhaps due to a read error. The chain employs TRBV25-1 and TRBJ2-7; perhaps TRBD2 as D (6 bases). CDR3 length: 12 residues. Germline loops: CDR1 MGHDK, CDR2 SYGVNS. Here the CDR3 reads CASSPSAYGQYF. CDR3 in DNA: TGTGCCAGCAGTCCTAGCGCCTACGGGCAGTACTTC.

Details on this clonotype: A junction end diverges from the germline sequence, so it may reflect a read error. The chain links TRBV7-3 to TRBJ1-1; D gene unclear. The CDR3 extends over 15 amino acids. The germline V gene has CDR1 SGHTA and CDR2 FQGTGA. The CDR3 reads CASSREPLGDTEAFF. As DNA, the CDR3 is TGCGCCAGCAGCCGAGAACCTCTTGGGGACACTGAAGCTTTCTTT.

This clonotype was recorded many times. The chain has TRBV7-4 and TRBJ1-5; D remains ambiguous. Germline V gene sequence: CDR1 SGHVT, CDR2 SQSDAQ. V lost 2 bases and J 6 bases, leaving 5 bases between the germline ends. CDR3 length: 12 amino acids. CDR3 amino acids: CASSLLFQPQHF. The CDR3 DNA is TGTGCCAGCAGCTTACTTTTTCAGCCCCAGCATTTT.

This clonotype appeared many times. The rearrangement links TRBV5-1 to TRBJ2-7; maybe TRBD1 (5 bases). This CDR3 is built from 14 residues. CDR1 and CDR2 (germline): SGHRS, YFSETQ. The V and J ends lost 0 bases and 0 bases respectively, with 7 bases between them. As DNA, the CDR3 is TGCGCCAGCAGCTTGGTACAGGACTCCTACGAGCAGTACTTC. It yields the protein CASSLVQDSYEQYF.

This clonotype was observed a few times. V usage is TRBV20-1 and J usage is TRBJ2-2; D may be TRBD1 (6 bases). CDR3 length equals 13 residues. Germline V gene lookup returns CDR1 DFQATT and CDR2 SNEGSKA (reference sequence). Trimming cost V 2 bases and J 6 bases, with 10 bases left between them. CDR3 DNA sequence: TGCAGTGCTAGAACCCAGGGGTCCGGGGAGCTGTTTTTT. It encodes CSARTQGSGELFF.

This chain links TRBV2 with TRBJ1-5; D gene uncertain. Germline CDR1 and CDR2: SNHLY and FYNNEI. V shed 5 bases and J shed 4 bases, with 12 bases lying between them. The CDR3 loop spans 14 amino acids. The CDR3 region has the DNA TGTGCCAGCAGTTATAGCCCAGCTAATCAGCCCCAGCATTTT. Translating gives CASSYSPANQPQHF.

The chain couples TRBV7-8 to TRBJ2-2, with 7 bases lining up with TRBD1. CDR1 is SGHVS and CDR2 is FQNEAQ in the germline V gene. V gave up 7 bases and J gave up 0 bases; unmatched junction bases: 14. This CDR3 region has 18 residues. The CDR3 reads CASTLVGEGATNTGELFF. CDR3 bases: TGTGCCAGCACCCTCGTTGGTGAGGGGGCAACGAACACCGGGGAGCTGTTTTTT.

The chain links TRBV25-1 to TRBJ1-6, with D possibly TRBD1 on 5 matching bases. Germline-derived CDR1 and CDR2 are MGHDK and SYGVNS. V was cut by 5 bases and J by 0 bases, with 14 bases left in between. CDR3 length: 17 amino acids. CDR3 sequence: CASSFRGRSSYNSPLHF. Here the CDR3 DNA reads TGTGCCAGCAGTTTCCGGGGACGAAGCTCCTATAATTCACCCCTCCACTTT.

This rearrangement joins TRBV7-8 to TRBJ1-1; no reliable D call. The CDR3 length is 14 residues. The germline V and J ends were trimmed by 5 bases and 7 bases, with 17 bases remaining between them. Per the germline V gene, CDR1 is SGHVS and CDR2 is FQNEAQ. This CDR3 reads CASSPNRGSGEAFF. CDR3 coding DNA: TGTGCCAGCAGCCCAAACCGGGGTTCGGGTGAAGCTTTCTTT.

The rearrangement links TRBV9 to TRBJ2-6; D uncertain. Trimming removed 4 bases from V and 3 bases from J, with 23 bases in between. This CDR3 spans 19 amino acids. CDR1 is SGDLS, CDR2 YYNGEE, per germline. The CDR3 here is CASSPAGSVRSLGANVLTF. The CDR3 coding sequence is TGTGCCAGCAGCCCTGCTGGGTCAGTGAGGAGTCTTGGGGCCAACGTCCTGACTTTC.

V and J are TRBV7-2 and TRBJ2-6, with 10 positions matching TRBD1. The CDR3 spans 15 residues. J gave up 8 bases and V 1 base, and 2 bases lay outside the gene matches. Germline loops: CDR1 SGHTA, CDR2 FQGNSA. The CDR3 bases are TGTGCCAGCAGCTTAGGGGGACAGGGGACCAACGTCCTGACTTTC. It encodes CASSLGGQGTNVLTF. Full variable domain (remainder filled in from reference TRBV7-2 and TRBJ2-6): GAGVSQSPSNKVTEKGKDVELRCDPISGHTALYWYRQSLGQGLEFLIYFQGNSAPDKSGLPSDRFSAERTGGSVSTLTIQRTQQEDSAVYLCASSLGGQGTNVLTFGAGSRLTVL.

This clonotype was found many times. This chain links TRBV7-2 with TRBJ1-1, with no clear D. Deletions cut 3 bases from V and 1 base from J, with 12 bases between. The CDR3 loop spans 15 amino acids. Germline lookup yields CDR1 SGHTA and CDR2 FQGNSA. In DNA, the CDR3 is TGTGCCAGCAGCTTCCGGGAAATCACGAACACTGAAGCTTTCTTT. It encodes CASSFREITNTEAFF.

The chain couples TRBV20-1 to TRBJ1-5, with D maybe TRBD1 (5 bases). Germline-derived CDR1 and CDR2 are DFQATT and SNEGSKA (reference sequence). The CDR3 runs to 14 residues. Trimming removed 4 bases at V and 6 bases at J, with 16 bases between. CDR3 DNA sequence: TGCAGTGCTAAGGGACTTTCCCATACTCAGCCCCAGCATTTT. Its translation is CSAKGLSHTQPQHF.

This clonotype has at least ten counts. The chain recombines TRBV6-6 with TRBJ1-5; the D is unclear. The germline V and J ends were trimmed by 7 bases and 0 bases, with 10 bases remaining between them. There are 14 residues in the CDR3. CDR1 and CDR2 (germline): MNHNY, SVGAGI (reference sequence). The CDR3 DNA follows: TGTGCCAGCACCGACATTTTTAGCAATCAGCCCCAGCATTTT. Translation gives CASTDIFSNQPQHF.

This clonotype was observed at least ten times. The rearrangement links TRBV19 to TRBJ2-7; 7 bases map to TRBD1. With V trimmed by 5 bases and J by 6 bases, 13 bases remained unmatched. CDR1 is LNHDA and CDR2 is SQIVND in the germline V gene (reference sequence). The CDR3 spans 15 residues. The CDR3 DNA is TGTGCCAGTAGTCTGAGGCGGACAGGTCCGACCGAGCAGTACTTC. The encoded protein is CASSLRRTGPTEQYF.

This clonotype was picked up many times. The chain has TRBV20-1 and TRBJ2-7; 7 bases match TRBD1. After removal of 3 bases from V and 5 bases from J, the junction contained 4 bases not matched to a gene. This CDR3 contains 12 residues. In germline, CDR1 is DFQATT, CDR2 SNEGSKA (reference sequence). CDR3 in amino acids: CSASTQGDEQYF. The CDR3 DNA sequence: TGCAGTGCTAGTACTCAGGGGGACGAGCAGTACTTC.